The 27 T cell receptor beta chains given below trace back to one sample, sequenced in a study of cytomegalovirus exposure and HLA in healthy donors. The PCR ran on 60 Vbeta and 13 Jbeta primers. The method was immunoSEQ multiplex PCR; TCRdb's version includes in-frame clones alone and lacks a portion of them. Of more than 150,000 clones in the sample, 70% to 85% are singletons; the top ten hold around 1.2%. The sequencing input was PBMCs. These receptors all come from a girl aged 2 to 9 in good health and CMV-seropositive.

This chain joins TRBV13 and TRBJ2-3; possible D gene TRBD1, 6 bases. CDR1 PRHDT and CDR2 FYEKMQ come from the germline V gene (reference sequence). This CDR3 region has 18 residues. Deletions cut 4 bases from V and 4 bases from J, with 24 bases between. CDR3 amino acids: CASSSPRDTFQGADTQYF. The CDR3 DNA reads TGTGCCAGCAGCTCTCCCCGGGACACCTTTCAAGGGGCAGATACGCAGTATTTT.

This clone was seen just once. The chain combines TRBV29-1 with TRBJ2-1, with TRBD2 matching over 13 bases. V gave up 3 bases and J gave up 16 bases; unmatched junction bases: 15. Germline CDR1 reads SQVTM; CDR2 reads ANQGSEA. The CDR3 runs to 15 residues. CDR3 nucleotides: TGCAGCGTTGATGAGGGGACTAGCGGGGCAGGTTTTCGTTTCTTC. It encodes CSVDEGTSGAGFRFF.

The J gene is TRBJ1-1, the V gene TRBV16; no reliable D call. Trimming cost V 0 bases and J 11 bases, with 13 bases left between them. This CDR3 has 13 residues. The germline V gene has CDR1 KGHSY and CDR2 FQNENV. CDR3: CASSQSLQQEAFF. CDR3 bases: TGTGCCAGCAGCCAATCCTTACAGCAAGAGGCTTTCTTT.

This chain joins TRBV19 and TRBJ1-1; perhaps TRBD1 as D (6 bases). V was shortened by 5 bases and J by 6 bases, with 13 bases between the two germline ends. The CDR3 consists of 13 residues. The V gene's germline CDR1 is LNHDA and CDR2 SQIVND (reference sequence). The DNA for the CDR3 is TGTGCCAGTAGTGCCTCAGGGGTCGCTGAAGCTTTCTTT. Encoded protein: CASSASGVAEAFF.

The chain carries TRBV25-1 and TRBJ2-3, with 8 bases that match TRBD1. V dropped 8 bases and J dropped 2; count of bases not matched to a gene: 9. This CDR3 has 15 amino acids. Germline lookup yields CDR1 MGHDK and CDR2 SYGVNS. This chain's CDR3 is CASPGTGPTTDTQYF. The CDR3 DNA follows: TGTGCCAGCCCCGGGACAGGTCCTACCACAGATACGCAGTATTTT.

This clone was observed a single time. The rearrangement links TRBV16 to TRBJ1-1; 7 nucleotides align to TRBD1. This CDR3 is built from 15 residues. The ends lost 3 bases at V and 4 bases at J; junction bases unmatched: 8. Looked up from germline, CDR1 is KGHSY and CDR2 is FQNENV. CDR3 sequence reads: CASSQNRGRVTEAFF. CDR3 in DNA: TGTGCCAGCAGCCAGAACAGGGGTCGGGTCACTGAAGCTTTCTTT.

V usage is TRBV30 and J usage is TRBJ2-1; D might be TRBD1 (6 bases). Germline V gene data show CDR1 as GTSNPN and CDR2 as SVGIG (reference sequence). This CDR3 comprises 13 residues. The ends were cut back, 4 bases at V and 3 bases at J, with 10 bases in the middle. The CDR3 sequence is CAWTEDSYNEQFF. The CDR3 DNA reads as TGTGCCTGGACCGAGGACAGCTACAATGAGCAGTTCTTC. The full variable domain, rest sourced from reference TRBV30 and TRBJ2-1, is SQTIHQWPATLVQPVGSPLSLECTVEGTSNPNLYWYRQAAGRGLQLLFYSVGIGQISSEVPQNLSASRPQDRQFILSSKKLLLSDSGFYLCAWTEDSYNEQFFGPGTRLTVL.

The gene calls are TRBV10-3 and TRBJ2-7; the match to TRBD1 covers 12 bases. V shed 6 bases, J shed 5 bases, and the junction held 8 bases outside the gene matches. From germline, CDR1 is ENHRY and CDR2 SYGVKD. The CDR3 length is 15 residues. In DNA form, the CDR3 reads TGTGCCATCAGCCCTCCTGGGGACAGGGGGCACGAGCAGTACTTC. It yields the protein CAISPPGDRGHEQYF.

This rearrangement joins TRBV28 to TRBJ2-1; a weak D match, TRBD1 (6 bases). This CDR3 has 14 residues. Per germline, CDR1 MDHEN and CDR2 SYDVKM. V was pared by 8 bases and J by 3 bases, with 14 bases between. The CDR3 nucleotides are TGTGCCAGCGGTCTCACAGGGTTCTACAATGAGCAGTTCTTC. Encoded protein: CASGLTGFYNEQFF.

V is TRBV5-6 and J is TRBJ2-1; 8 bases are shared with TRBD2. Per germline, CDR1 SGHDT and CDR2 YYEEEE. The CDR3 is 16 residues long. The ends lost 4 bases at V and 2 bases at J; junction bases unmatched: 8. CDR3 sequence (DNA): TGTGCCAGCAGCCCACGACTAGCGAATCCCTACAATGAGCAGTTCTTC. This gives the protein CASSPRLANPYNEQFF.

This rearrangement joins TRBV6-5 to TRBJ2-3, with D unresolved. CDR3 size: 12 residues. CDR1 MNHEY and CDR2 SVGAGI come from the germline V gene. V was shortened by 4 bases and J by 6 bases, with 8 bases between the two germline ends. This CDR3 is CASSSIGDTQYF. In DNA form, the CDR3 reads TGTGCCAGCAGTTCAATCGGGGATACGCAGTATTTT.

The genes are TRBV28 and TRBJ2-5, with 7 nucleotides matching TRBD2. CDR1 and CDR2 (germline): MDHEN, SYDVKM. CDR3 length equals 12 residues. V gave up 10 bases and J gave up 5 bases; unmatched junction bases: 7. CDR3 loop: CAIGRGGETQYF. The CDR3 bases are TGTGCCATCGGACGGGGAGGGGAGACCCAGTACTTC.

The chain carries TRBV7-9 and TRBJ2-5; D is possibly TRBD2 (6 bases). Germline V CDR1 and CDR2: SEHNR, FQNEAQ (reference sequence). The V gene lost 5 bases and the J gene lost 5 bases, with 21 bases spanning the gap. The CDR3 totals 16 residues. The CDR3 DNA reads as TGTGCCAGCAGCCCCCGGAGGGACTGGGCGATGGAGACCCAGTACTTC. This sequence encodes CASSPRRDWAMETQYF. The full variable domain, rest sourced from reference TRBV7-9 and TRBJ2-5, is DTGVSQNPRHKITKRGQNVTFRCDPISEHNRLYWYRQTLGQGPEFLTYFQNEAQLEKSRLLSDRFSAERPKGSFSTLEIQRTEQGDSAMYLCASSPRRDWAMETQYFGPGTRLLVL.

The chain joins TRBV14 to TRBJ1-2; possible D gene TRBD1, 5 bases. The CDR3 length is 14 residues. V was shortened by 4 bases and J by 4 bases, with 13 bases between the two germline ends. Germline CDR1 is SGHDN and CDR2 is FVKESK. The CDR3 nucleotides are TGTGCCAGCAGCCCGCAACCGACAGTCTATGGCTACACCTTC. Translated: CASSPQPTVYGYTF.

Here the CDR3 DNA reads TGTGCCAGCAGGACTAGCGGGAGCACAGATACGCAGTATTTT. The encoded protein is CASRTSGSTDTQYF. This chain joins TRBV27 and TRBJ2-3; TRBD2 matches 10 bases. V dropped 6 bases and J dropped 0; count of bases not matched to a gene: 0. The CDR3 consists of 14 residues. In germline, CDR1 is MNHEY, CDR2 SMNVEV (reference sequence).

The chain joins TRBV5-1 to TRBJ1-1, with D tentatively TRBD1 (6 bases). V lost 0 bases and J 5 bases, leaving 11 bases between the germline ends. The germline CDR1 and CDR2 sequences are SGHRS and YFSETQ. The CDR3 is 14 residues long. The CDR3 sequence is CASSLATGTTEAFF. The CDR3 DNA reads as TGCGCCAGCAGCTTGGCAACAGGGACGACTGAAGCTTTCTTT.

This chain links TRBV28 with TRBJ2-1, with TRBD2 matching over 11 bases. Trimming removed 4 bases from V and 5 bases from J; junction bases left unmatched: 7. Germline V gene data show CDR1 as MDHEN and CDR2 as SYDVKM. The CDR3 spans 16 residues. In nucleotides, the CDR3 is TGTGCCAGCAGTTCTTCTAGCGGGAGGAGGCACAATGAGCAGTTCTTC. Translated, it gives CASSSSSGRRHNEQFF.

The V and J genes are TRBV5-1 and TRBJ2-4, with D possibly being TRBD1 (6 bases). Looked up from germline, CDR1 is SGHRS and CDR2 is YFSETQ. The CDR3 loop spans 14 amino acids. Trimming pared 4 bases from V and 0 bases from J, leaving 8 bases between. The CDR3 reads CASSRGIAKNIQYF. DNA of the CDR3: TGCGCCAGCAGCAGGGGGATAGCCAAAAACATTCAGTACTTC.

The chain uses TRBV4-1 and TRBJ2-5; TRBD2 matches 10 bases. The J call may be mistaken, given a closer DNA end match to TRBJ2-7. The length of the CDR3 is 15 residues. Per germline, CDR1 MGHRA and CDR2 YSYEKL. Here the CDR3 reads CASSQGLAFSYEQYF. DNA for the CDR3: TGCGCCAGCAGCCAGGGACTAGCGTTCTCCTACGAGCAGTACTTC.

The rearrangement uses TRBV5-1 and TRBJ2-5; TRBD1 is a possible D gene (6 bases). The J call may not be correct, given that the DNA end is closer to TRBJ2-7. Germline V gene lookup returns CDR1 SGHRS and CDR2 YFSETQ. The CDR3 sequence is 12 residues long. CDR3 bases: TGCGCCAGCAGCCCCAGGGGCTACGAGCAGTACTTC. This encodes CASSPRGYEQYF.

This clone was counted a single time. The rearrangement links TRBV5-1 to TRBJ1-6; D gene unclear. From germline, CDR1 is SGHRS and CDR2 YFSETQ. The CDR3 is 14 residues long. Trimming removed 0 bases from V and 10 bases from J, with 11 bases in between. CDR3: CASSLGQDQSPLHF. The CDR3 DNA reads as TGCGCCAGCAGCTTGGGACAAGATCAGTCACCCCTCCACTTT. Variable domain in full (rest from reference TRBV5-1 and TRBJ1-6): KAGVTQTPRYLIKTRGQQVTLSCSPISGHRSVSWYQQTPGQGLQFLFEYFSETQRNKGNFPGRFSGRQFSNSRSEMNVSTLELGDSALYLCASSLGQDQSPLHFGNGTRLTVT.

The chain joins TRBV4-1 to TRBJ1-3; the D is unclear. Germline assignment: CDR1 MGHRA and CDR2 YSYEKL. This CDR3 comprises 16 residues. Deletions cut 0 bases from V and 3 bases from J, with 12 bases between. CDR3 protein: CASSQDNPRLGNTIYF. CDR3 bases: TGCGCCAGCAGCCAAGATAACCCCCGACTTGGAAACACCATATATTTT.

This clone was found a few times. For the CDR3, the DNA is TGTGCCAGCAGTCCTGGGGCAGGGGATAACACTGAAGCTTTCTTT. Translating gives CASSPGAGDNTEAFF. This rearrangement joins TRBV6-1 to TRBJ1-1; perhaps TRBD1 as D (6 bases). The CDR3 runs 15 residues. CDR1 is MNHNS, CDR2 SASEGT, per germline. The V end lost 5 bases, the J end lost 2 bases, and 15 bases lay between the germline ends.

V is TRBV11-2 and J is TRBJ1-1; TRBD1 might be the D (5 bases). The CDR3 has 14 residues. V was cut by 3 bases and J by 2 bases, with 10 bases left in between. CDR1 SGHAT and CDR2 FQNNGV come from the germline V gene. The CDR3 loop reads CASSFGQGNTEAFF. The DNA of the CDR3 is TGTGCCAGCAGCTTCGGGCAGGGCAACACTGAAGCTTTCTTT.

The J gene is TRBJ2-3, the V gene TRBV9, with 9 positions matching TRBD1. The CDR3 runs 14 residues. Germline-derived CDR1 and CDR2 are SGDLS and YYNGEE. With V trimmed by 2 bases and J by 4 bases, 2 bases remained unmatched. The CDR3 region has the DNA TGTGCCAGCAGCGTGGGACAGGGACCAGATACGCAGTATTTT. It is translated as CASSVGQGPDTQYF.

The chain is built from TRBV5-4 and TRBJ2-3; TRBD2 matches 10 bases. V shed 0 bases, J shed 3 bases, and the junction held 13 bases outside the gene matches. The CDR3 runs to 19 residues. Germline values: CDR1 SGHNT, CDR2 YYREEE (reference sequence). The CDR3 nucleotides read TGTGCCAGCAGCTTGGCCCTAGCGGGAGCGGGCCGACAGACAGATACGCAGTATTTT. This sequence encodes CASSLALAGAGRQTDTQYF.

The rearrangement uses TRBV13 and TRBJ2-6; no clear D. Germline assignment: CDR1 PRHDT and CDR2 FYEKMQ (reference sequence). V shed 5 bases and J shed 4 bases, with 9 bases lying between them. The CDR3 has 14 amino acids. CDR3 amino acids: CASSVRLGANVLTF. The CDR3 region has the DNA TGTGCCAGCAGCGTCAGGTTAGGGGCCAACGTCCTGACTTTC. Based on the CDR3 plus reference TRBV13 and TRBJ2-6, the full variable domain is AAGVIQSPRHLIKEKRETATLKCYPIPRHDTVYWYQQGPGQDPQFLISFYEKMQSDKGSIPDRFSAQQFSDYHSELNMSSLELGDSALYFCASSVRLGANVLTFGAGSRLTVL.